This section outlines one T cell receptor beta chain sequence together with its context. These data belong to a study of OX40 agonist ivuxolimab in advanced cancers. Study-wide context: Ivuxolimab, an antibody that agonizes OX40 (CD134), was administered to the patients. Those treated in dose escalation had hepatocellular carcinoma, melanoma, renal cell cancer or head and neck cancer. Patients received ivuxolimab, an intravenous treatment, every 2 weeks at 0.01 to 10 mg/kg.

Only in-frame clones appear in the TCRdb table, and some are missing; sequencing was by immunoSEQ multiplex PCR. Among about 59,000 clones, over 80% were seen once, and the ten largest hold 0.37%. Germline assignment: CDR1 SGHDT and CDR2 YYEEEE. V shed 4 bases, J shed 6 bases, and the junction held 7 bases outside the gene matches. The CDR3 extends over 15 amino acids. Sampling times: baseline, cycle 4 day 1, cycle 7 day 1. The TCR sequence derives from an adult with an advanced solid tumor such as melanoma, head and neck, liver or kidney cancer. The specimen comprised CD4+ or CD8+ T cells sorted from blood, sampled in a trial of the OX40 agonist ivuxolimab. The V gene is TRBV5-6, the J gene TRBJ2-1; 10 positions match TRBD2. The CDR3 loop is CASSQTSGSANEQFF. CDR3 bases: TGTGCCAGCAGCCAGACTAGCGGGTCTGCCAATGAGCAGTTCTTC.